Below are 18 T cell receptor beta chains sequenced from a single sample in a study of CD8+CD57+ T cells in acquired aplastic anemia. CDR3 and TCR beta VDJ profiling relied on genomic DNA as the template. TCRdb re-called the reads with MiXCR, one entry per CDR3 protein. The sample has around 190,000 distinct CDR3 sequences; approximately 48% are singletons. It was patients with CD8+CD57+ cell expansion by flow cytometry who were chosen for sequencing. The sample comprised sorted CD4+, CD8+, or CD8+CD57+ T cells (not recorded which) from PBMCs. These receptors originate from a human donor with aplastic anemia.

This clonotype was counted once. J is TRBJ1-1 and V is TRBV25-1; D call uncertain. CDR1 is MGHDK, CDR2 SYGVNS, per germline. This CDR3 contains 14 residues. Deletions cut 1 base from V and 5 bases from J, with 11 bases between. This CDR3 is CASSEFVQSTEAFF. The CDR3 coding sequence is TGTGCCAGCAGTGAATTCGTCCAGTCTACTGAAGCTTTCTTT. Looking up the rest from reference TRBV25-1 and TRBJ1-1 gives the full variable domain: EADIYQTPRYLVIGTGKKITLECSQTMGHDKMYWYQQDPGMELHLIHYSYGVNSTEKGDLSSESTVSRIRTEHFPLTLESARPSHTSQYLCASSEFVQSTEAFFGQGTRLTVV.

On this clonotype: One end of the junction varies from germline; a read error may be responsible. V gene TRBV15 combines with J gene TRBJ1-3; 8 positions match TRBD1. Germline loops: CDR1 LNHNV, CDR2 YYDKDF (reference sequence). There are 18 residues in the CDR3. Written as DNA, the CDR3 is TGTGCCACCAGCAGCCATACTCTAGGACAGGGCGCTGGAAACACCATGTATTTT. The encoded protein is CATSSHTLGQGAGNTMYF. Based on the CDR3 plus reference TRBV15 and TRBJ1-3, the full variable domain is DAMVIQNPRYQVTQFGKPVTLSCSQTLNHNVMYWYQQKSSQAPKLLFHYYDKDFNNEADTPDNFQSRRPNTSFCFLDIRSPGLGDTAMYLCATSSHTLGQGAGNTMYFGEGSWLTVV.

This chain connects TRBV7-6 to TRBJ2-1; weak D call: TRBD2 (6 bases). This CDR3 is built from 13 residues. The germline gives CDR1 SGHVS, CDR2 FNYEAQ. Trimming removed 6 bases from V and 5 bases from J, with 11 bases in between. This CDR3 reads CASSKGGNNEQFF. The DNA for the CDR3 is TGTGCCAGCAGTAAAGGAGGGAACAATGAGCAGTTCTTC. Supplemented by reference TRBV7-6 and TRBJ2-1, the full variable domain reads GAGVSQSPRYKVTKRGQDVALRCDPISGHVSLYWYRQALGQGPEFLTYFNYEAQQDKSGLPNDRFSAERPEGSISTLTIQRTEQRDSAMYRCASSKGGNNEQFFGPGTRLTVL.

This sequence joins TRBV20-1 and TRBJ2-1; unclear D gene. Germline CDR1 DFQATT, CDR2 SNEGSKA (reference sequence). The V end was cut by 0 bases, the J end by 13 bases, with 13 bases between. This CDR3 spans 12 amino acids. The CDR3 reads CSAREATEAQFF. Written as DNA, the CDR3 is TGCAGTGCTAGAGAGGCTACAGAGGCTCAGTTCTTC.

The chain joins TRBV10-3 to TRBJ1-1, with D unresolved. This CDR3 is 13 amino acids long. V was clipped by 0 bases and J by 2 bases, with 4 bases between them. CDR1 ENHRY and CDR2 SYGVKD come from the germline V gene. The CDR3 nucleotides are TGTGCCATCAGTGAGTCGAAAAACACTGAAGCTTTCTTT. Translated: CAISESKNTEAFF.

CDR3 residues: CASRRQFGTEAFF. CDR3 in DNA: TGTGCCAGTAGGCGACAGTTCGGCACTGAAGCTTTCTTT. The chain employs TRBV19 and TRBJ1-1, with D possibly being TRBD1 (5 bases). V was pared by 6 bases and J by 4 bases, with 12 bases between. The CDR3 has 13 residues. Germline CDR1 is LNHDA and CDR2 is SQIVND (reference sequence).

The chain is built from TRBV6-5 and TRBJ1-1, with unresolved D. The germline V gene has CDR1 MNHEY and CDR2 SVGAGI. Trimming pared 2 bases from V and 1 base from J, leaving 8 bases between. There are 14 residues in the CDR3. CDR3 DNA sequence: TGTGCCAGCAGTTACCGTCCACAGAACACTGAAGCTTTCTTT. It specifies CASSYRPQNTEAFF.

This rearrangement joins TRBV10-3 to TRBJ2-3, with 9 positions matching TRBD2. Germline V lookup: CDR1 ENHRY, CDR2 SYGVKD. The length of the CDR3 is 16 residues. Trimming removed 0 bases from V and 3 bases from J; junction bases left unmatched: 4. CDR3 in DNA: TGTGCCATCAGTGAGTCTGGCGGGAGGGGAACAGATACGCAGTATTTT. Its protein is CAISESGGRGTDTQYF.

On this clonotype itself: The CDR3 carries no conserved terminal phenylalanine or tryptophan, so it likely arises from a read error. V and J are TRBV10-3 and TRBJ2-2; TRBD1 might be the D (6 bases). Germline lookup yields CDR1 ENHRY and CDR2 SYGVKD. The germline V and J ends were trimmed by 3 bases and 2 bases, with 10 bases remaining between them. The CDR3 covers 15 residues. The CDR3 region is CAISDGQKNTGELFL. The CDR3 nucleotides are TGTGCCATCAGTGATGGACAGAAAAACACCGGGGAGCTGTTTCTT.

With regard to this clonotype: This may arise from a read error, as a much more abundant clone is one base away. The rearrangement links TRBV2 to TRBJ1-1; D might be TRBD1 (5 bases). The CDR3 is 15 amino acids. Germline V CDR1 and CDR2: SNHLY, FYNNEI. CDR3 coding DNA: TGTGCCAGCACACAAACCCGCAGGGTGAACGCTGAAGCTTTCTTT. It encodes CASTQTRRVNAEAFF.

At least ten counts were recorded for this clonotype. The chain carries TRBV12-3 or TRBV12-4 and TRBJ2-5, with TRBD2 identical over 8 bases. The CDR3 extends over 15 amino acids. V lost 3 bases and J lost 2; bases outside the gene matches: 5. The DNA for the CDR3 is TGTGCCAGCAGTTTGTCCGGGGGGGGGCAAGAGACCCAGTACTTC. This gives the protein CASSLSGGGQETQYF.

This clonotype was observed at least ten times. CDR3 in amino acids: CASSVSWQIGEQFF. The CDR3 DNA sequence: TGTGCCAGCAGTGTGTCTTGGCAGATCGGTGAGCAGTTCTTC. J is TRBJ2-1 and V is TRBV6-1; D remains ambiguous. Looked up from germline, CDR1 is MNHNS and CDR2 is SASEGT. This CDR3 contains 14 residues. Trimming took off 4 bases at V and 9 bases at J, with 16 bases between the two ends.

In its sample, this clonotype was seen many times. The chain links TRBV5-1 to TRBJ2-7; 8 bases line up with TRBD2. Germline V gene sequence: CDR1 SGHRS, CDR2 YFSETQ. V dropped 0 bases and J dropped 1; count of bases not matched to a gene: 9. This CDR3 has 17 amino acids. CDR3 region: CASSLAGGVAVSYEQYF. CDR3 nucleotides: TGCGCCAGCAGCTTGGCCGGGGGGGTCGCCGTTTCCTACGAGCAGTACTTC.

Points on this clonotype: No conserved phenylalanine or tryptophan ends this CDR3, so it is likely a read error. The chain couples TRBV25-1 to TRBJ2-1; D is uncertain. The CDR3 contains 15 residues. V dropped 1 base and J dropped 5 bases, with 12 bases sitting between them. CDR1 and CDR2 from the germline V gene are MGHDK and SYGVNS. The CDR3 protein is CASSESRDIDNEQFL. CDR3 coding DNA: TGTGCCAGCAGTGAATCTAGAGATATCGACAATGAGCAGTTCCTC.

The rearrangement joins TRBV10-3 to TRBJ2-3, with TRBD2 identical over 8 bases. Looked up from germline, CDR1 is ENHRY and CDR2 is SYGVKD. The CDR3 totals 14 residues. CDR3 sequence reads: CDSRPGGDTDTQYF. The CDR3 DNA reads TGTGACTCAAGACCGGGGGGGGACACAGATACGCAGTATTTT.

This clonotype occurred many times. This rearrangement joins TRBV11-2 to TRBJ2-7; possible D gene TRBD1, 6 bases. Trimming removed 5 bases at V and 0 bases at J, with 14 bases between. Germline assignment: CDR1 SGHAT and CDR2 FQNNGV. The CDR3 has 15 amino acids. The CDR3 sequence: CASSPGQGYSYEQYF. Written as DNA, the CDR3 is TGTGCCAGCAGCCCCGGGCAGGGGTACTCCTACGAGCAGTACTTC.

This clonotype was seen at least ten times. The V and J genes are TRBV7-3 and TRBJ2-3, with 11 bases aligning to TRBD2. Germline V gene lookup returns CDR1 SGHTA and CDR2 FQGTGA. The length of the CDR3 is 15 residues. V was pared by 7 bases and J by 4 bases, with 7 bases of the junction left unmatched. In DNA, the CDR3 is TGTGCCAGCACCATAGCGGGGGGGCTGGCAGATACGCAGTATTTT. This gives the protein CASTIAGGLADTQYF.

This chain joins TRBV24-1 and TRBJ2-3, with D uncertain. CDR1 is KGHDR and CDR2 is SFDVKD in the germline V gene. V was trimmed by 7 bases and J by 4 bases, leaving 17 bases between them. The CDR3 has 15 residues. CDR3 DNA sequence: TGTGCCACCAGCTACTCGGGTGTGGGTTCAGATACGCAGTATTTT. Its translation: CATSYSGVGSDTQYF.